Following are 24 T cell receptor beta chains from one sample sequenced in a study of blood T cell repertoires in COVID-19 (dated by TCRdb to 2018 to 2021). The library was obtained by the immunoSEQ multiplex PCR assay. Sourced from immuneACCESS, this table was stored by TCRdb with only in-frame sequences that have V and J called. A share of the clones is absent; for the studies checked, an unresolved V gene accounts for under half, and the remainder has no known explanation. The sample records tens of thousands of clones, roughly four fifths of which are singletons. The top ten hold roughly 4% of the sample. The specimen sequenced was peripheral blood. The receptors stem from a woman in her fifties or sixties with acute or convalescent COVID-19.

This clone was detected once. V is TRBV19 and J is TRBJ1-4; 8 positions agree with TRBD1. The CDR3 loop spans 16 amino acids. Germline V lookup: CDR1 LNHDA, CDR2 SQIVND (reference sequence). Trimming at V came to 8 bases and at J to 3 bases, leaving 11 bases not matched to a gene. Here the CDR3 reads CASYDPGQGPNEKLFF. Written as DNA, the CDR3 is TGTGCCAGTTACGATCCTGGACAGGGCCCTAATGAAAAACTGTTTTTT. The full variable domain, in which reference TRBV19 and TRBJ1-4 provide the parts outside the CDR3, is DGGITQSPKYLFRKEGQNVTLSCEQNLNHDAMYWYRQDPGQGLRLIYYSQIVNDFQKGDIAEGYSVSREKKESFPLTVTSAQKNPTAFYLCASYDPGQGPNEKLFFGSGTQLSVL.

V is TRBV18 and J is TRBJ2-1; 13 bases agree with TRBD2. Germline V gene data show CDR1 as KGHSH and CDR2 as LQKENI. The CDR3 loop spans 15 amino acids. The V and J ends lost 3 bases and 5 bases, in that order; junction bases with no gene match: 1. The CDR3 spells CASSPGLAGDNEQFF. The CDR3 DNA reads as TGTGCCAGCTCACCCGGACTAGCGGGGGACAATGAGCAGTTCTTC.

The table lists this clone with a few counts. V and J are TRBV5-1 and TRBJ2-1, with D unresolved. The CDR3 extends over 15 amino acids. The germline V gene encodes CDR1 SGHRS and CDR2 YFSETQ. V gave up 1 base and J gave up 3 bases, with 11 bases separating them. The CDR3 loop is CASSLSVSGYNEQFF. CDR3 in DNA: TGCGCCAGCAGCTTGTCCGTATCGGGCTACAATGAGCAGTTCTTC.

The rearrangement uses TRBV11-2 and TRBJ2-5; 10 bases fit TRBD2. In germline, CDR1 is SGHAT, CDR2 FQNNGV. CDR3 length: 15 amino acids. The V and J ends lost 5 bases and 2 bases, in that order; junction bases with no gene match: 5. CDR3: CASSPGLAHQETQYF. The DNA for the CDR3 is TGTGCCAGCAGCCCGGGACTAGCGCATCAAGAGACCCAGTACTTC.

This clone was seen once. The V and J genes are TRBV4-1 and TRBJ2-7; TRBD2 agrees at 11 bases. CDR1 MGHRA and CDR2 YSYEKL come from the germline V gene. V shed 8 bases, J shed 1 base, and the junction held 7 bases outside the gene matches. CDR3 length: 15 amino acids. The CDR3 is CASGGLADLSYEQYF. The DNA of the CDR3 is TGCGCCAGCGGGGGACTAGCGGACTTGTCCTACGAGCAGTACTTC.

The chain has TRBV20-1 and TRBJ1-1; 10 bases agree with TRBD1. The CDR3 runs 14 residues. With 3 bases clipped from V and 4 bases from J, the junction kept 5 bases outside the gene matches. The germline V gene has CDR1 DFQATT and CDR2 SNEGSKA (reference sequence). The CDR3: CSASAGQGSTEAFF. In nucleotides, the CDR3 is TGCAGTGCTAGTGCGGGACAGGGGAGCACTGAAGCTTTCTTT.

The chain has TRBV27 and TRBJ2-1, with D perhaps matching TRBD2 (5 bases). This CDR3 has 10 amino acids. Germline V lookup: CDR1 MNHEY, CDR2 SMNVEV (reference sequence). The germline V and J ends were trimmed by 6 bases and 14 bases, with 11 bases remaining between them. CDR3 DNA sequence: TGTGCCAGCAGGGACGGGAAGGAGTTCTTC. Encoded protein: CASRDGKEFF.

The chain links TRBV18 to TRBJ1-1; the D gene is possibly TRBD1 (5 bases). Germline V gene lookup returns CDR1 KGHSH and CDR2 LQKENI. This CDR3 is 13 amino acids long. V lost 2 bases and J lost 7, with 11 bases in between. CDR3 region: CASSPSRTGEAFF. The CDR3 bases are TGTGCCAGCTCACCAAGCCGTACAGGTGAAGCTTTCTTT.

The rearrangement uses TRBV2 and TRBJ1-5; TRBD1 matches 8 bases. This CDR3 has 17 amino acids. The junction had 12 bases not matched to a gene; V was cut back by 7 bases and J by 1 base. Germline values: CDR1 SNHLY, CDR2 FYNNEI. In DNA, the CDR3 is TGTGCCAGCACCCGCGGAGCAGGGGGCACGAGCAATCAGCCCCAGCATTTT. Encoded protein: CASTRGAGGTSNQPQHF.

The V call is TRBV11-3, the J call TRBJ2-1, with 11 nucleotides matching TRBD2. This CDR3 contains 16 residues. Germline V lookup: CDR1 SGHNT, CDR2 YENEEA. V shed 5 bases and J 3 bases; nucleotides not matched to a gene: 6. DNA of the CDR3: TGTGCCAGCAGCCATAGCGGGGGGGATTACTACAATGAGCAGTTCTTC. Its translation is CASSHSGGDYYNEQFF.

CDR3 loop: CSVEARARSRGSTDTQYF. CDR3 DNA: TGCAGCGTTGAAGCACGGGCACGTTCGCGGGGAAGCACAGATACGCAGTATTTT. The chain uses TRBV29-1 and TRBJ2-3; tentative D call: TRBD2 (6 bases). The CDR3 sequence is 18 residues long. Germline V gene sequence: CDR1 SQVTM, CDR2 ANQGSEA. Trimming took off 1 base at V and 0 bases at J, with 20 bases between the two ends.

The rearrangement links TRBV5-4 to TRBJ1-5; TRBD1 agrees at 7 bases. The CDR3 runs to 15 residues. The germline gives CDR1 SGHNT, CDR2 YYREEE (reference sequence). Unmatched junction bases numbered 6, after V lost 0 bases and J lost 6 bases. CDR3 sequence reads: CASSLGTGASQPQHF. CDR3 coding DNA: TGTGCCAGCAGCTTGGGTACAGGGGCTTCTCAGCCCCAGCATTTT.

In its sample, this clone was seen once. V gene TRBV2 combines with J gene TRBJ1-1; no firm D call. Germline CDR1 and CDR2: SNHLY and FYNNEI. CDR3 length: 14 residues. The V and J ends lost 7 bases and 5 bases respectively, with 17 bases between them. CDR3 in amino acids: CASTLSGRRTEAFF. The CDR3 DNA is TGTGCCAGCACCTTGTCGGGGAGGCGAACTGAAGCTTTCTTT.

The chain joins TRBV29-1 to TRBJ1-5; TRBD1 agrees at 11 bases. In germline, CDR1 is SQVTM, CDR2 ANQGSEA. After removal of 7 bases from V and 3 bases from J, the junction contained 5 bases not matched to a gene. The CDR3 contains 14 residues. CDR3 DNA: TGCAGCGCCCGGACAGGGGGCGACAATCAGCCCCAGCATTTT. Translating gives CSARTGGDNQPQHF.

The chain is built from TRBV29-1 and TRBJ2-3, with 7 bases matching TRBD1. V lost 6 bases, J lost 4 bases, and 10 bases stayed unmatched. Germline-derived CDR1 and CDR2 are SQVTM and ANQGSEA. CDR3 length: 14 residues. The DNA of the CDR3 is TGCAGCGTCCGGACAGGTTGGGGCCCAGATACGCAGTATTTT. Translated: CSVRTGWGPDTQYF.

The V call is TRBV5-1, the J call TRBJ1-1, with a possible D match to TRBD1 (5 bases). Germline V gene sequence: CDR1 SGHRS, CDR2 YFSETQ. The CDR3 sequence is 14 residues long. V was trimmed by 2 bases and J by 1 base, leaving 9 bases between them. In DNA, the CDR3 is TGCGCCAGCAGCTTTCTAGGGGAGAACACTGAAGCTTTCTTT. Translation: CASSFLGENTEAFF.

By sample fraction, this clone is medium-sized. The chain recombines TRBV5-8 with TRBJ2-5; possibly TRBD2 for D (5 bases). Trimming removed 3 bases from V and 2 bases from J, with 11 bases in between. The length of the CDR3 is 14 residues. From germline, CDR1 is SGHTS and CDR2 YDEGEE. CDR3 sequence (DNA): TGTGCCAGCAGCTACGGGATTTCTCAAGAGACCCAGTACTTC. It yields the protein CASSYGISQETQYF. Based on the CDR3 plus reference TRBV5-8 and TRBJ2-5, the full variable domain is EAGVTQSPTHLIKTRGQQATLRCSPISGHTSVYWYQQALGLGLQFLLWYDEGEERNRGNFPPRFSGRQFPNYSSELNVNALELEDSALYLCASSYGISQETQYFGPGTRLLVL.

V gene TRBV30 combines with J gene TRBJ1-5, with D perhaps matching TRBD1 (6 bases). CDR1 and CDR2 from the germline V gene are GTSNPN and SVGIG (reference sequence). Between the trimmed V and J ends, which lost 0 bases and 2 bases, there was a span of 11 bases. The CDR3 extends over 15 amino acids. The CDR3 bases are TGTGCCTGGAGTGTACCTGGGGGCGGCAATCAGCCCCAGCATTTT. Translation: CAWSVPGGGNQPQHF.

There are a few counts of this clone. The chain uses TRBV2 and TRBJ2-7; TRBD1 aligns across 9 bases. J gave up 12 bases and V 5 bases, and 8 bases lay outside the gene matches. CDR1 and CDR2 from the germline V gene are SNHLY and FYNNEI. The CDR3 spans 12 residues. The DNA of the CDR3 is TGTGCCAGCAGTACCGGGACAGGGTCTCGGTACTTC. Protein sequence: CASSTGTGSRYF.

This rearrangement joins TRBV12-3 or TRBV12-4 to TRBJ1-2, with TRBD1 matching over 8 bases. Trimming took 6 bases from V and 8 from J; bases not matched to a gene: 5. The CDR3 runs to 12 residues. For the CDR3, the DNA is TGTGCCAGCAGATACACAGGGGGAGGCTACACCTTC. It specifies CASRYTGGGYTF.

This clone occurred a few times. The chain combines TRBV28 with TRBJ1-2, with 10 bases aligning to TRBD1. This CDR3 is 13 amino acids long. Trimming cost V 7 bases and J 5 bases; bases outside gene matches: 4. Per the germline V gene, CDR1 is MDHEN and CDR2 is SYDVKM. As DNA, the CDR3 is TGTGCCAGCATAATGGGACAGGGGTATGGCTACACCTTC. Translated: CASIMGQGYGYTF.

This chain uses TRBV5-4 with TRBJ2-2; TRBD1 matches 7 bases. The CDR3 loop spans 15 amino acids. Trimming at V came to 4 bases and at J to 4 bases, leaving 7 bases not matched to a gene. Germline loops: CDR1 SGHNT, CDR2 YYREEE (reference sequence). CDR3 bases: TGTGCCAGCAGCCTGACAGGGAGAAGCACCGGGGAGCTGTTTTTT. This sequence encodes CASSLTGRSTGELFF.

This clone was seen only once. This chain's CDR3 is CASSFTVEGYTF. The CDR3 bases are TGTGCCAGCAGCTTCACAGTGGAAGGCTACACCTTC. This sequence joins TRBV7-9 and TRBJ1-2; D not certain. Per germline, CDR1 SEHNR and CDR2 FQNEAQ (reference sequence). The length of the CDR3 is 12 residues. The V and J ends lost 3 bases and 8 bases respectively, with 10 bases between them.

This clone has more than one count but fewer than ten. The rearrangement links TRBV30 to TRBJ1-1; D is unresolved. Looked up from germline, CDR1 is GTSNPN and CDR2 is SVGIG (reference sequence). The length of the CDR3 is 14 residues. Trimming shortened V by 1 base and J by 8 bases, and 17 bases separated the two germline ends. The CDR3 bases are TGTGCCTGGAGTGCCCCCCAGCGCCTCCGGGAAGCTTTCTTT. This sequence encodes CAWSAPQRLREAFF.